The 14 T cell receptor beta chains below come from one sample, sequenced in a study of Tregs in tolerant kidney transplant recipients. Profiling relied on immunoSEQ multiplex PCR, and the TCRdb table lists in-frame clones only, not all of them. The record lists 50,000 or so clones, of which the ten most abundant hold about 0.83%. The sequenced sample was CD4+ T cells from blood, obtained before the transplant. The receptors here all came from a human donor who received a combined kidney and bone marrow transplant.

Remarks on this clone: With the read ending 3 residues before the CDR3 end, the germline J gene is used to fill in that end. The chain joins TRBV19 to TRBJ2-3, with 7 bases lining up with TRBD2. The CDR3 contains 15 residues. Germline assignment: CDR1 LNHDA and CDR2 SQIVND (reference sequence). V was clipped by 0 bases and J by 2 bases; unmatched bases: 2. The sequenced part of the CDR3 DNA is TGTGCCAGTAGTATAGATGGACTAGACACAGATACG. It yields the protein CASSIDGLDTDT. In full, the CDR3 is CASSIDGLDTDTQYF. The variable domain in full, with the rest retrieved from reference TRBV19 and TRBJ2-3, is DGGITQSPKYLFRKEGQNVTLSCEQNLNHDAMYWYRQDPGQGLRLIYYSQIVNDFQKGDIAEGYSVSREKKESFPLTVTSAQKNPTAFYLCASSIDGLDTDTQYFGPGTRLTVL.

Remarks on this clone: The CDR3 end is not reached by the read, which stops 3 residues before it; the germline J gene fills it in. The rearrangement links TRBV7-2 to TRBJ1-5; the D is unclear. Germline loops: CDR1 SGHTA, CDR2 FQGNSA. Trimming cost V 1 base and J 3 bases, with 10 bases left between them. The CDR3 covers 15 residues. CDR3 sequence: CASSLGVRDNQPQHF. The sequenced CDR3 bases are TGTGCCAGCAGCTTAGGAGTCAGAGACAATCAGCCC.

In regard to this clone: The read comes to an end 3 residues before the CDR3 does, leaving the germline J gene to fill in the end. This chain uses TRBV18 with TRBJ2-7; 8 bases map to TRBD2. CDR1 KGHSH and CDR2 LQKENI come from the germline V gene. The CDR3 extends over 16 amino acids. The V and J ends lost 2 bases and 5 bases, in that order; junction bases with no gene match: 11. The CDR3 DNA, read in part, is TGTGCCAGCTCACCAGGGTTCGCGGGGGGAGCTAACGAG. This sequence encodes CASSPGFAGGANE. The whole CDR3 sequence is CASSPGFAGGANEQYF. Using reference TRBV18 and TRBJ2-7 for the parts outside the CDR3, the full variable domain is NAGVMQNPRHLVRRRGQEARLRCSPMKGHSHVYWYRQLPEEGLKFMVYLQKENIIDESGMPKERFSAEFPKEGPSILRIQQVVRGDSAAYFCASSPGFAGGANEQYFGPGTRLTVT.

In regard to this clone: The read halts 3 residues ahead of the CDR3 end, with the missing end drawn from the germline J gene. The chain joins TRBV20-1 to TRBJ2-2; 9 bases are a match to TRBD1. The CDR3 sequence is 19 residues long. Per the germline V gene, CDR1 is DFQATT and CDR2 is SNEGSKA (reference sequence). The V and J ends lost 1 base and 4 bases, in that order; junction bases with no gene match: 16. The part of the CDR3 DNA that was read is TGCAGTGCTAGAGTGGGGCCGGGACAGGGCATCGGTGGCACCGGGGAG. Its translation is CSARVGPGQGIGGTGE. The entire CDR3 sequence reads CSARVGPGQGIGGTGELFF.

Of note for this clone: The read ends 3 residues shy of where the CDR3 ends; the end is completed using the germline J gene. The V call is TRBV18, the J call TRBJ1-1; 7 bases are shared with TRBD1. V shed 8 bases, J shed 3 bases, and the junction held 6 bases outside the gene matches. CDR1 is KGHSH and CDR2 is LQKENI in the germline V gene. This CDR3 contains 13 residues. The CDR3: CASAYRGDTEAFF. The sequenced part of the CDR3 DNA is TGTGCCAGCGCGTACAGGGGAGACACTGAA.

A remark on this clone: Read data end 3 residues before the CDR3 end; the end is taken from the germline J gene. This rearrangement joins TRBV7-4 to TRBJ2-7; D perhaps matches TRBD1 (5 bases). CDR3 size: 17 residues. Germline V CDR1 and CDR2: SGHVT, SQSDAQ. V dropped 5 bases and J dropped 4 bases, with 24 bases sitting between them. CDR3 protein: CASSPGREQQVGYEQYF. CDR3 bases read: TGTGCCAGCAGCCCTGGTCGTGAGCAACAGGTAGGGTACGAG.

Comments on this clone: Read sequence stops 3 residues before the CDR3 end, and the germline J gene provides the missing end. This chain links TRBV2 with TRBJ1-1; the D is unclear. Germline V gene sequence: CDR1 SNHLY, CDR2 FYNNEI. Trimming removed 8 bases from V and 0 bases from J, with 10 bases in between. This CDR3 contains 13 residues. The CDR3 sequence: CASSQALNTEAFF. Incomplete CDR3 DNA: TGTGCCAGCTCGCAGGCGCTGAACACTGAA.

A note on this clone: Read coverage stops 3 residues before the CDR3 terminus; the germline J gene supplies the remainder. This chain links TRBV11-3 with TRBJ1-2; weak D call: TRBD1 (5 bases). Germline loops: CDR1 SGHNT, CDR2 YENEEA. V shed 0 bases and J shed 4 bases, with 9 bases lying between them. CDR3 size: 14 residues. The CDR3 loop reads CASSLDQGGYGYTF. The sequenced part of the CDR3 DNA is TGTGCCAGCAGCTTAGATCAGGGCGGCTATGGC.

Of note for this clone: The CDR3 is cut off 3 residues early in the read; its end comes from the germline J gene. The rearrangement uses TRBV7-6 and TRBJ1-6; D not resolved. The germline gives CDR1 SGHVS, CDR2 FNYEAQ. The CDR3 has 14 residues. V was trimmed by 7 bases and J by 6 bases, leaving 13 bases between them. The CDR3 region is CASNERQFNSPLHF. The DNA read from the CDR3 is TGTGCCAGCAACGAGCGGCAGTTTAATTCACCC.

Note on this clone: The CDR3 extends 3 residues past the end of the read, so its final part is completed from the germline J gene. The rearrangement joins TRBV7-2 to TRBJ2-7; TRBD2 matches 7 bases. V dropped 4 bases and J dropped 2; count of bases not matched to a gene: 8. Per the germline V gene, CDR1 is SGHTA and CDR2 is FQGNSA. The CDR3 length is 15 residues. CDR3 sequence: CASSYPGGGTYEQYF. The CDR3 bases that were read are TGTGCCAGCAGCTACCCGGGCGGGGGAACCTACGAG.

CDR3 residues: CASSMVTNTEAFF. Partial CDR3 DNA: TGTGCCAGTAGTATGGTCACTAACACTGAA. The chain carries TRBV19 and TRBJ1-1; unclear D gene. The CDR3 goes on 3 residues after the read ends, and that part is filled in from the germline J gene. The V end lost 3 bases, the J end lost 2 bases, and 7 bases lay between the germline ends. Germline values: CDR1 LNHDA, CDR2 SQIVND (reference sequence). This CDR3 region has 13 residues.

Remarks on this clone: Sequencing ends 3 residues short of the CDR3 end; the germline J gene provides the rest. The genes are TRBV5-5 and TRBJ1-2; no clear D gene. The CDR3 sequence is 13 residues long. Germline V gene data show CDR1 as SGHKS and CDR2 as YYEKEE (reference sequence). The V end was cut by 0 bases, the J end by 5 bases, with 8 bases between. Here the CDR3 reads CASSLVPLYGYTF. The sequenced CDR3 bases are TGTGCCAGCAGCTTGGTCCCACTATATGGC.

Note on this clone: The read falls 3 residues short of the CDR3 end, and the missing part is taken from the germline J gene. The J gene is TRBJ2-3, the V gene TRBV29-1; D might be TRBD2 (5 bases). V was shortened by 7 bases and J by 1 base, with 12 bases between the two germline ends. The length of the CDR3 is 13 residues. Germline assignment: CDR1 SQVTM and CDR2 ANQGSEA. The CDR3 is CSGRGAGTDTQYF. The CDR3 bases that were read are TGCAGCGGCAGAGGAGCGGGCACAGATACG.

As concerns this clone: Coverage ceases 3 residues before the CDR3 finishes, and the germline J gene fills in the end. The genes are TRBV5-4 and TRBJ2-5; possibly TRBD2 for D (5 bases). The CDR3 contains 14 residues. In germline, CDR1 is SGHNT, CDR2 YYREEE (reference sequence). With 3 bases removed from V and 2 bases from J, the gap between germline ends came to 11 bases. The CDR3 sequence: CASSSRTVQETQYF. Partial CDR3 DNA: TGTGCCAGCAGCTCCCGGACTGTTCAAGAGACC.